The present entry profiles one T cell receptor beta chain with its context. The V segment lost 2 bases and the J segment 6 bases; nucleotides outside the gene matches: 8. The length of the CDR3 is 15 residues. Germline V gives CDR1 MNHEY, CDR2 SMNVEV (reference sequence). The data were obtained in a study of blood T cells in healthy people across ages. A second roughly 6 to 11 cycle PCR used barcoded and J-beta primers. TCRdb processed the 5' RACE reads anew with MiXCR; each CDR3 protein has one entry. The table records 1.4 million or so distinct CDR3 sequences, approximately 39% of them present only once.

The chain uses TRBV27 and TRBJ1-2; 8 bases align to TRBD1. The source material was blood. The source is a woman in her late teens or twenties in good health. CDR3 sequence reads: CASSLRTGYGNGYTF. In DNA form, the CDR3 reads TGTGCCAGCAGTTTACGGACAGGGTATGGTAATGGCTACACCTTC.